Sequencing of this T cell receptor beta chain was carried out in a study of CD8 T cells in ankylosing spondylitis. Study results and limitations: Clones linked with disease were CD8+ and fairly uncommon in the peripheral blood. Characteristic, it appeared, of ankylosing spondylitis blood was a TCR beta motif of several highly homologous variants. Clones linked to disease were reported to show significant enrichment in matched ankylosing spondylitis synovial fluid.

In the case of this clonotype: Its antigen remains unknown.

TCRdb processed the 5' RACE reads anew with MiXCR; each CDR3 protein has one entry. This sample has about 540,000 distinct CDR3 sequences; about an eighth occur once, and the top ten carry over 6.5%. Germline assignment: CDR1 DFQATT and CDR2 SNEGSKA (reference sequence). The J segment lost 4 bases and the V segment lost 6 bases, leaving 5 bases of the junction unmatched. The CDR3 length is 12 residues. The chain employs TRBV20-1 and TRBJ2-5, with 7 bases identical to TRBD1. This sequence originates from a male donor with ankylosing spondylitis. Sample: blood, either unsorted or a sorted T cell fraction (not recorded which). In DNA, the CDR3 is TGCAGTGCGACAGCAGGGGGAGAGACCCAGTACTTC. It encodes CSATAGGETQYF.